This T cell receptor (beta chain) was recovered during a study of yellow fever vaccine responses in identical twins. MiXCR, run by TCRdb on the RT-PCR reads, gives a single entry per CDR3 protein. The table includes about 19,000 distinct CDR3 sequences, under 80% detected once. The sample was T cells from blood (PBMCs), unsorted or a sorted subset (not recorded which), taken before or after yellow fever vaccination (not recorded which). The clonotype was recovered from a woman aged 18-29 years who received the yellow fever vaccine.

The CDR3 DNA follows: TGTGCCAGCTCGTCGCGGGACTTTGCAGAGACCCAGTACTTC. Encoded protein: CASSSRDFAETQYF. The J gene is TRBJ2-5, the V gene TRBV18, with D perhaps TRBD2 (6 bases). The CDR3 has 14 residues. The ends were cut back, 6 bases at V and 4 bases at J, with 15 bases in the middle. The V gene's germline CDR1 is KGHSH and CDR2 LQKENI.